Shown below are 8 T cell receptor beta chains from a single sample sequenced in a study of control samples from healthy donors and cancer patients. The table came from immunoSEQ multiplex PCR; TCRdb's copy has only in-frame clones and leaves some out. The top ten clones hold roughly 1.5% of a sample with fewer than 200,000 clones, approximately 94% of them seen once. The sequenced material came from blood. These receptor sequences come from a man younger than 45 in good health.

The chain has TRBV18 and TRBJ2-2; D is perhaps TRBD2 (6 bases). CDR1 is KGHSH, CDR2 LQKENI, per germline. The CDR3 is 16 residues long. The V gene lost 3 bases and the J gene lost 0 bases, with 11 bases spanning the gap. In DNA form, the CDR3 reads TGTGCCAGCTCACCTACTAGCCCTTCGAACACCGGGGAGCTGTTTTTT. It is translated as CASSPTSPSNTGELFF.

The V and J genes are TRBV2 and TRBJ2-1; D call uncertain. V lost 1 base to trimming and J lost 8 bases, with 3 bases between them. Germline-derived CDR1 and CDR2 are SNHLY and FYNNEI. CDR3 length: 11 amino acids. This CDR3 reads CASSEGYEQFF. For the CDR3, the DNA is TGTGCCAGCAGTGAAGGGTATGAGCAGTTCTTC.

The rearrangement uses TRBV5-1 and TRBJ2-5; 9 positions agree with TRBD1. CDR3 length equals 14 residues. Germline CDR1 reads SGHRS; CDR2 reads YFSETQ. V trimming: 3 bases; J trimming: 5 bases; junction bases outside the gene matches: 5. The CDR3 DNA reads as TGCGCCAGCAGCTCAAGCACAGGGGGCGAGACCCAGTACTTC. This gives the protein CASSSSTGGETQYF.

The chain uses TRBV28 and TRBJ1-1; TRBD1 is a possible D gene (5 bases). Germline-derived CDR1 and CDR2 are MDHEN and SYDVKM. The CDR3 has 15 amino acids. V lost 8 bases and J 6 bases, leaving 22 bases between the germline ends. The CDR3 region has the DNA TGTGCCAGCGAAGTGGGGGTAGGGCGATCCGCTGAAGCTTTCTTT. Translation gives CASEVGVGRSAEAFF.

The chain carries TRBV7-9 and TRBJ2-7, with 7 bases aligning to TRBD2. The J segment lost 6 bases and the V segment lost 5 bases, leaving 4 bases of the junction unmatched. CDR1 is SEHNR and CDR2 is FQNEAQ in the germline V gene (reference sequence). This CDR3 contains 12 residues. CDR3 region: CASSLGLGEQYF. The CDR3 region has the DNA TGTGCCAGCAGCCTCGGACTAGGCGAGCAGTACTTC.

The chain has TRBV27 and TRBJ2-3; unclear D gene. CDR1 MNHEY and CDR2 SMNVEV come from the germline V gene (reference sequence). CDR3 size: 12 residues. Trimming stripped 6 bases from V and 4 bases from J, with 8 bases between. The chain's CDR3 is CASSPSADTQYF. CDR3 DNA sequence: TGTGCCAGCAGCCCCTCGGCAGATACGCAGTATTTT.

The chain joins TRBV9 to TRBJ2-1; TRBD1 matches at 9 bases. The CDR3 loop spans 14 amino acids. Trimming removed 4 bases from V and 7 bases from J; junction bases left unmatched: 6. In germline, CDR1 is SGDLS, CDR2 YYNGEE. The CDR3 region is CASSLGQGWNEQFF. In nucleotides, the CDR3 is TGTGCCAGCAGCCTAGGACAGGGGTGGAATGAGCAGTTCTTC. Full variable domain (missing parts from reference TRBV9 and TRBJ2-1): DSGVTQTPKHLITATGQRVTLRCSPRSGDLSVYWYQQSLDQGLQFLIQYYNGEERAKGNILERFSAQQFPDLHSELNLSSLELGDSALYFCASSLGQGWNEQFFGPGTRLTVL.

This clone was seen only once. The gene calls are TRBV7-9 and TRBJ1-6; 8 bases are a match to TRBD1. CDR3 length: 16 residues. The germline gives CDR1 SEHNR, CDR2 FQNEAQ (reference sequence). Trimming removed 0 bases from V and 9 bases from J; junction bases left unmatched: 7. The CDR3 DNA is TGTGCCAGCAGCTTAGCGAGTCAGGGGGCTGGTTCACCCCTCCACTTT. As protein: CASSLASQGAGSPLHF. Full variable domain (remainder filled in from reference TRBV7-9 and TRBJ1-6): DTGVSQNPRHKITKRGQNVTFRCDPISEHNRLYWYRQTLGQGPEFLTYFQNEAQLEKSRLLSDRFSAERPKGSFSTLEIQRTEQGDSAMYLCASSLASQGAGSPLHFGNGTRLTVT.